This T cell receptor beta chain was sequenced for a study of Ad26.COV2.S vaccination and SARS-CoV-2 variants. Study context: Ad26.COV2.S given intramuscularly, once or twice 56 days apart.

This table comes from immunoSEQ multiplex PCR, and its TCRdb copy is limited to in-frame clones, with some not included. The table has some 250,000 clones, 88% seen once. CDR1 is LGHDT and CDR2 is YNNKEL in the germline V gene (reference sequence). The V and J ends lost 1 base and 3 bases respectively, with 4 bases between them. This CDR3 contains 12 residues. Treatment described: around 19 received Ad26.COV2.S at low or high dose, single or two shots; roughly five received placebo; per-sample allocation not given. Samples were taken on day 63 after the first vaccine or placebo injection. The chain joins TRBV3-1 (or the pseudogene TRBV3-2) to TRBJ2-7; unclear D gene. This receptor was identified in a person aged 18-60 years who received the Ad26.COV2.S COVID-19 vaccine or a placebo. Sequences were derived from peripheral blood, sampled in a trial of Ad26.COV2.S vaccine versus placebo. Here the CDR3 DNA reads TGTGCCAGCAGCCAAGGCATCTACGAGCAGTACTTC. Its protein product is CASSQGIYEQYF.